This T cell receptor (beta chain) was captured by sequencing in a study of blood T cell repertoires in COVID-19. In the study overall: Both acute and convalescent COVID-19 samples were obtained from the United States, Italy and Spain. PBMCs, B-cell-depleted T cells, or T cells were the source of the cDNA or gDNA that made up the material.

In its sample, this clone was seen a few times. Patients at the Seattle site were enrolled during active infection and followed longitudinally. Source study methods: Reference gene primer amplification gave estimated nucleated cell counts. Produced via immunoSEQ multiplex PCR; TCRdb's table is partial and in-frame only. V, J and clone size are taken as reported in that table, and D and trimming were inferred from the DNA itself. This table has some 190,000 clones, over 80% appearing once. The receptor comes from an older woman with COVID-19, enrolled during active disease. The specimen sequenced was peripheral blood.

This chain's CDR3 is CASSVIAVHSYNEQFF. The CDR3 nucleotides read TGTGCCAGTAGTGTTATAGCGGTCCACTCCTACAATGAGCAGTTCTTC. The rearrangement links TRBV19 to TRBJ2-1; the D gene is possibly TRBD2 (6 bases). The CDR3 runs to 16 residues. Trimming removed 5 bases at V and 0 bases at J, with 14 bases between. The germline V gene encodes CDR1 LNHDA and CDR2 SQIVND (reference sequence).